This TCR beta chain was obtained from a study of metastatic and nonmetastatic thyroid tumors. About the research overall: Across blood and tumor or nodule tissue, repertoires from malignant and benign thyroid patients were compared with one another. The study, taken as a whole, reports: According to reports, the diversity of TCR beta was significantly higher in malignant thyroid tumors than in benign nodules, and this held in both blood and tumor samples.

TCRdb ran MiXCR on the PCR reads. The sample holds 20,000 to 25,000 clones, 13% to 15% seen once. At least ten counts were recorded for this clone. Its target is not known. The CDR3 runs to 17 residues. The V segment lost 10 bases and the J segment 2 bases; nucleotides outside the gene matches: 17. Per the germline V gene, CDR1 is ENHRY and CDR2 is SYGVKD. Patients underwent thyroid surgery, and none had received any treatment before it. The TCR originated in a female donor with papillary thyroid cancer or a benign thyroid nodule (not recorded which). Some clones in this sample may be carry-over from other donors' samples. The source material was tumor tissue. This chain connects TRBV10-3 to TRBJ2-5; 9 bases match TRBD1. CDR3 residues: CATSMGGQGPLQETQYF. The CDR3 DNA follows: TGTGCCACCTCAATGGGGGGACAGGGTCCCCTTCAAGAGACCCAGTACTTC.